These 28 T cell receptor beta chains originate from one sample sequenced in a study of blood T cell repertoires in COVID-19. Only in-frame clones appear in the TCRdb table, and some are missing; sequencing was by immunoSEQ multiplex PCR. The repertoire consists of 250,000 to 350,000 clones, with around four fifths occurring once and the leading ten covering around 4%. The sequenced material came from peripheral blood. The receptors come from a woman in her forties or fifties with active or convalescent COVID-19.

V gene TRBV29-1 combines with J gene TRBJ1-2, with 9 bases aligning to TRBD1. V shed 6 bases, J shed 2 bases, and the junction held 4 bases outside the gene matches. The CDR3 has 13 residues. Germline CDR1 reads SQVTM; CDR2 reads ANQGSEA. DNA of the CDR3: TGCAGCGTGTTGACAGGGGGAAACTATGGCTACACCTTC. Encoded protein: CSVLTGGNYGYTF. Drawing the rest from reference TRBV29-1 and TRBJ1-2, the complete variable domain is SAVISQKPSRDICQRGTSLTIQCQVDSQVTMMFWYRQQPGQSLTLIATANQGSEATYESGFVIDKFPISRPNLTFSTLTVSNMSPEDSSIYLCSVLTGGNYGYTFGSGTRLTVV.

This chain joins TRBV6-6 and TRBJ1-5, with 8 bases matching TRBD1. CDR1 and CDR2 from the germline V gene are MNHNY and SVGAGI (reference sequence). Trimming at V came to 5 bases and at J to 3 bases, leaving 6 bases not matched to a gene. There are 15 residues in the CDR3. In DNA, the CDR3 is TGTGCCAGCAGTCTCGACAGGGGTCCCAATCAGCCCCAGCATTTT. Amino acid sequence: CASSLDRGPNQPQHF.

This chain uses TRBV5-1 with TRBJ1-1; 7 nucleotides align to TRBD1. This CDR3 has 16 amino acids. Germline loops: CDR1 SGHRS, CDR2 YFSETQ. V shed 0 bases, J shed 8 bases, and the junction held 13 bases outside the gene matches. The CDR3 DNA follows: TGCGCCAGCAGCTTGGGGGTTGGAGACAGGGCCCAAGAAGCTTTCTTT. It is translated as CASSLGVGDRAQEAFF.

The rearrangement joins TRBV29-1 to TRBJ1-2; perhaps TRBD1 as D (5 bases). This CDR3 contains 14 residues. Per germline, CDR1 SQVTM and CDR2 ANQGSEA. The V gene lost 4 bases and the J gene lost 4 bases, with 16 bases spanning the gap. The CDR3 sequence: CSVVGDGRTYGYTF. In DNA, the CDR3 is TGCAGCGTTGTCGGGGACGGGAGGACCTATGGCTACACCTTC.

V is TRBV5-5 and J is TRBJ2-3; 7 positions match TRBD1. The CDR3 runs to 13 residues. Trimming cost V 6 bases and J 2 bases; bases outside gene matches: 3. Germline V gives CDR1 SGHKS, CDR2 YYEKEE (reference sequence). CDR3 nucleotides: TGTGCCAGCATGAAGGGGGCCACAGATACGCAGTATTTT. This sequence encodes CASMKGATDTQYF. Looking up the rest from reference TRBV5-5 and TRBJ2-3 gives the full variable domain: DAGVTQSPTHLIKTRGQQVTLRCSPISGHKSVSWYQQVLGQGPQFIFQYYEKEERGRGNFPDRFSARQFPNYSSELNVNALLLGDSALYLCASMKGATDTQYFGPGTRLTVL.

V usage is TRBV7-9 and J usage is TRBJ1-1; no clear D. From germline, CDR1 is SEHNR and CDR2 FQNEAQ (reference sequence). The CDR3 length is 19 residues. V was trimmed by 6 bases and J by 6 bases, leaving 32 bases between them. In DNA, the CDR3 is TGTGCCAGCAGGAACTCGCCTAACGGATTGGGAGGCTGGGTACCTGAAGCTTTCTTT. Its protein product is CASRNSPNGLGGWVPEAFF.

The chain has TRBV28 and TRBJ2-2; 8 nucleotides align to TRBD1. This CDR3 spans 16 amino acids. The germline CDR1 and CDR2 sequences are MDHEN and SYDVKM. J lost 5 bases, V lost 5 bases, and 10 bases had no gene match. This CDR3 is CASSPQGYRGTGELFF. CDR3 sequence (DNA): TGTGCCAGCAGTCCACAGGGGTACAGGGGGACCGGGGAGCTGTTTTTT.

This chain links TRBV2 with TRBJ1-3; D perhaps matches TRBD1 (5 bases). V was shortened by 7 bases and J by 0 bases, with 10 bases between the two germline ends. Germline V gene lookup returns CDR1 SNHLY and CDR2 FYNNEI. The CDR3 runs 14 residues. CDR3 protein: CASNGAISGNTIYF. DNA for the CDR3: TGTGCCAGCAATGGGGCTATCTCTGGAAACACCATATATTTT.

The chain is built from TRBV5-1 and TRBJ1-1, with 8 positions matching TRBD1. This CDR3 region has 14 residues. Trimming removed 4 bases from V and 4 bases from J; junction bases left unmatched: 6. Germline V gene data show CDR1 as SGHRS and CDR2 as YFSETQ. For the CDR3, the DNA is TGCGCCAGCAGCCCTAATACAGGGGGCACTGAAGCTTTCTTT. Translating it yields CASSPNTGGTEAFF. Drawing the rest from reference TRBV5-1 and TRBJ1-1, the complete variable domain is KAGVTQTPRYLIKTRGQQVTLSCSPISGHRSVSWYQQTPGQGLQFLFEYFSETQRNKGNFPGRFSGRQFSNSRSEMNVSTLELGDSALYLCASSPNTGGTEAFFGQGTRLTVV.

This sequence joins TRBV4-1 and TRBJ2-2, with 7 bases identical to TRBD1. The CDR3 consists of 15 residues. In germline, CDR1 is MGHRA, CDR2 YSYEKL. V trimming: 4 bases; J trimming: 0 bases; junction bases outside the gene matches: 2. In nucleotides, the CDR3 is TGCGCCAGCAGCCTGACAGGGACGAACACCGGGGAGCTGTTTTTT. This translates into CASSLTGTNTGELFF.

The chain couples TRBV10-3 to TRBJ1-2, with D possibly matching TRBD1 (6 bases). Germline assignment: CDR1 ENHRY and CDR2 SYGVKD. V lost 7 bases and J 4 bases, leaving 13 bases between the germline ends. The CDR3 is made up of 13 amino acids. This chain's CDR3 is CAITLDRSYGYTF. The CDR3 nucleotides read TGTGCCATCACCTTAGACAGGAGCTATGGCTACACCTTC.

The chain is built from TRBV5-1 and TRBJ1-2, with a weak D call TRBD1 (6 bases). Germline V lookup: CDR1 SGHRS, CDR2 YFSETQ. The CDR3 length is 15 residues. The V and J ends lost 4 bases and 5 bases respectively, with 18 bases between them. CDR3 in DNA: TGCGCCAGCAGCCCAAGCGGAAGGACAGTATATGGCTACACCTTC. The encoded protein is CASSPSGRTVYGYTF. Variable domain in full (rest from reference TRBV5-1 and TRBJ1-2): KAGVTQTPRYLIKTRGQQVTLSCSPISGHRSVSWYQQTPGQGLQFLFEYFSETQRNKGNFPGRFSGRQFSNSRSEMNVSTLELGDSALYLCASSPSGRTVYGYTFGSGTRLTVV.

This CDR3 reads CASSLSWSRGAGNQPQHF. The CDR3 DNA follows: TGTGCCAGCAGTTTATCCTGGTCACGGGGGGCTGGCAATCAGCCCCAGCATTTT. The chain carries TRBV28 and TRBJ1-5, with a weak D call TRBD1 (6 bases). The CDR3 is made up of 18 amino acids. Per germline, CDR1 MDHEN and CDR2 SYDVKM. V was cut by 1 base and J by 2 bases, with 18 bases left in between.

The J gene is TRBJ1-6, the V gene TRBV3-1 (or the pseudogene TRBV3-2); D may be TRBD1 (5 bases). The CDR3 has 14 residues. V lost 1 base to trimming and J lost 11 bases, with 12 bases between them. Per the germline V gene, CDR1 is LGHDT and CDR2 is YNNKEL (reference sequence). CDR3: CASSQVPRGTPLHF. Written as DNA, the CDR3 is TGTGCCAGCAGCCAAGTTCCCCGGGGGACACCCCTCCACTTT.

The J gene is TRBJ1-2, the V gene TRBV5-1, with no clear D. CDR1 is SGHRS, CDR2 YFSETQ, per germline. V lost 0 bases and J lost 8, with 26 bases in between. CDR3 length: 18 amino acids. CDR3 in DNA: TGCGCCAGCAGCTTGGTTTCACTAGGAGCGGGAAGATGGAAGGGCTACACCTTC. Protein product: CASSLVSLGAGRWKGYTF.

The V gene is TRBV2, the J gene TRBJ2-1, with 12 bases lining up with TRBD2. The CDR3 totals 21 residues. V trimming: 7 bases; J trimming: 8 bases; junction bases outside the gene matches: 27. CDR1 and CDR2 (germline): SNHLY, FYNNEI. CDR3 amino acids: CASNPTGSASGRAEEEDEQFF. In DNA, the CDR3 is TGTGCCAGCAATCCCACAGGGTCCGCTAGCGGGAGGGCAGAGGAAGAAGATGAGCAGTTCTTC.

The V call is TRBV7-8, the J call TRBJ2-4; D is unclear. CDR3 length: 13 amino acids. Germline V gene sequence: CDR1 SGHVS, CDR2 FQNEAQ. V was cut by 7 bases and J by 5 bases, with 12 bases left in between. DNA of the CDR3: TGTGCCAGCATTTCAGATTCTGAAAACATTCAGTACTTC. Protein: CASISDSENIQYF.

The chain is built from TRBV4-2 and TRBJ1-2, with D possibly being TRBD1 (6 bases). Germline assignment: CDR1 LGHNA and CDR2 YNFKEQ. The CDR3 has 15 amino acids. Trimming cost V 0 bases and J 8 bases, with 16 bases left between them. The CDR3 is CASSQDHGQSGGYTF. The CDR3 coding sequence is TGTGCCAGCAGCCAAGATCACGGACAGTCTGGCGGCTACACCTTC.

The rearrangement links TRBV28 to TRBJ1-2; tentative D call: TRBD1 (6 bases). Germline V gene data show CDR1 as MDHEN and CDR2 as SYDVKM. This CDR3 spans 13 amino acids. The V gene lost 5 bases and the J gene lost 1 base, with 8 bases spanning the gap. The CDR3 coding sequence is TGTGCCAGCAGTAAGGGACATAACTATGGCTACACCTTC. It is translated as CASSKGHNYGYTF.

The rearrangement joins TRBV4-1 to TRBJ1-6, with D perhaps TRBD1 (6 bases). The V gene's germline CDR1 is MGHRA and CDR2 YSYEKL. The CDR3 loop spans 18 amino acids. The V and J ends lost 3 bases and 0 bases respectively, with 15 bases between them. CDR3 protein: CASSQALGQSSYNSPLHF. CDR3 DNA: TGCGCCAGCAGCCAGGCCCTCGGACAGAGCTCCTATAATTCACCCCTCCACTTT.

CDR3 region: CASSLAGFGYGYTF. Here the CDR3 DNA reads TGCGCCAGCAGCTTGGCAGGGTTCGGCTATGGCTACACCTTC. This chain links TRBV5-1 with TRBJ1-2; D is possibly TRBD1 (5 bases). The CDR3 is 14 amino acids. V was clipped by 0 bases and J by 4 bases, with 10 bases between them. Germline V gene lookup returns CDR1 SGHRS and CDR2 YFSETQ. The entire variable domain, with the rest obtained from reference TRBV5-1 and TRBJ1-2, is as follows: KAGVTQTPRYLIKTRGQQVTLSCSPISGHRSVSWYQQTPGQGLQFLFEYFSETQRNKGNFPGRFSGRQFSNSRSEMNVSTLELGDSALYLCASSLAGFGYGYTFGSGTRLTVV.

The V and J genes are TRBV29-1 and TRBJ2-7; 7 nucleotides align to TRBD1. This CDR3 comprises 12 residues. Germline V CDR1 and CDR2: SQVTM, ANQGSEA. V lost 5 bases, J lost 6 bases, and 7 bases stayed unmatched. In DNA, the CDR3 is TGCAGCGTTTATGAGACAGGGTCCGAGCAGTACTTC. It codes for CSVYETGSEQYF.

V gene TRBV10-3 combines with J gene TRBJ2-1; D perhaps matches TRBD2 (6 bases). In germline, CDR1 is ENHRY, CDR2 SYGVKD. The CDR3 consists of 16 residues. V lost 0 bases and J lost 4, with 13 bases in between. CDR3 bases: TGTGCCATCAGTGAGTCGAACCGGGGGAAGTACAATGAGCAGTTCTTC. Translating it yields CAISESNRGKYNEQFF.

The chain uses TRBV15 and TRBJ2-2; TRBD1 matches 7 bases. V lost 7 bases and J lost 3; bases outside the gene matches: 5. Per germline, CDR1 LNHNV and CDR2 YYDKDF (reference sequence). This CDR3 has 14 amino acids. The CDR3 nucleotides are TGTGCCACCAACCTTACAGGGGACACCGGGGAGCTGTTTTTT. It translates to CATNLTGDTGELFF.

The chain combines TRBV18 with TRBJ2-2; 9 bases are shared with TRBD2. CDR1 and CDR2 (germline): KGHSH, LQKENI. The trim removed 3 bases at V and 4 bases at J, leaving 9 bases unmatched. CDR3 length: 17 amino acids. CDR3 nucleotide sequence: TGTGCCAGCTCACCCGGCCTAGCGGGATCGTTCACCGGGGAGCTGTTTTTT. Amino acids: CASSPGLAGSFTGELFF. Full variable domain (missing parts from reference TRBV18 and TRBJ2-2): NAGVMQNPRHLVRRRGQEARLRCSPMKGHSHVYWYRQLPEEGLKFMVYLQKENIIDESGMPKERFSAEFPKEGPSILRIQQVVRGDSAAYFCASSPGLAGSFTGELFFGEGSRLTVL.

The chain carries TRBV7-9 and TRBJ2-5; TRBD1 aligns across 9 bases. Germline V gene lookup returns CDR1 SEHNR and CDR2 FQNEAQ (reference sequence). J gave up 5 bases and V 6 bases, and 10 bases lay outside the gene matches. The CDR3 length is 15 residues. This CDR3 is CASSWGQGFDETQYF. CDR3 bases: TGTGCCAGCAGTTGGGGACAGGGATTCGATGAGACCCAGTACTTC.

V gene TRBV6-6 combines with J gene TRBJ1-1, with D maybe TRBD1 (5 bases). The length of the CDR3 is 13 residues. CDR1 is MNHNY, CDR2 SVGAGI, per germline (reference sequence). Trimming left V 4 bases short and J 1 base short, with 7 bases between. In nucleotides, the CDR3 is TGTGCCAGCAGTTGGGGCCCGAACACTGAAGCTTTCTTT. Protein: CASSWGPNTEAFF.

The gene calls are TRBV28 and TRBJ1-2; 8 bases fit TRBD1. With V trimmed by 8 bases and J by 5 bases, 10 bases remained unmatched. The CDR3 runs 14 residues. Germline-derived CDR1 and CDR2 are MDHEN and SYDVKM. The CDR3 coding sequence is TGTGCCAGCCAACAGGGGGGGCGAGGATATGGCTACACCTTC. Translating gives CASQQGGRGYGYTF.